Listed below are T cell receptor beta chains from one sample, sequenced in a study of T-cell reconstitution after alpha-beta-depleted transplantation in children. TCRdb itself ran the PCR reads through MiXCR, one entry per CDR3 protein. The table has approximately 250,000 distinct CDR3 sequences, 7.5% to 10% seen once; the top ten hold around 5%. The sequences come from PBMCs from the stem cell graft donor, collected from the stem cell graft. These receptor sequences come from a human donor who donated a stem cell graft to a child with SCID. The CDR3 runs from the conserved cysteine through the conserved F or W. Only part of the rows carry a size: once, few, many, or a class if the clone is expanded.

abundance: few; v_gene: TRBV19; j_gene: TRBJ2-1; CDR3aa: CASARGPYNEQFF
abundance: few; v_gene: TRBV10-3; j_gene: TRBJ2-7; CDR3aa: CAISNTGASYEQYF
abundance: NA; v_gene: TRBV20-1; j_gene: TRBJ2-2; CDR3aa: CSAKLAGDTGELFF
abundance: many; v_gene: TRBV20-1; j_gene: TRBJ1-2; CDR3aa: CSARGSANYGYTF
abundance: few; v_gene: TRBV3-1; j_gene: TRBJ2-5; CDR3aa: CASSQEFSTGEETQYF
abundance: many; v_gene: TRBV5-1; j_gene: TRBJ2-3; CDR3aa: CASSSVNSGGTLGTDTQYF
abundance: many; v_gene: TRBV5-1; j_gene: TRBJ2-7; CDR3aa: CASSPGDRDSYEQYF
abundance: NA; v_gene: TRBV12-3/TRBV12-4; j_gene: TRBJ2-1; CDR3aa: CASSLVYSYNEQFF
abundance: many; v_gene: TRBV5-1; j_gene: TRBJ1-5; CDR3aa: CASSWGGGGQPQHF
abundance: many; v_gene: TRBV9; j_gene: TRBJ2-7; CDR3aa: CASSGSAEGYEQYF
abundance: NA; v_gene: TRBV27; j_gene: TRBJ1-1; CDR3aa: CASRYRAVMNTEAFF
abundance: many; v_gene: TRBV18; j_gene: TRBJ2-5; CDR3aa: CASSPFMGSGQETQYF